This is a list of T cell receptor beta chains from one sample in a study of memory CD4+ T cells and cytomegalovirus serostatus. Data came from immunoSEQ multiplex PCR; TCRdb stores just in-frame clones and leaves some out. The sample has about 75,000 clones; around 82% are singletons. The sequenced sample consisted of memory CD4+ T cells from blood. The receptors shown here come from an adult in good health and CMV-seropositive. Both conserved end residues are part of each CDR3. The order of the fields is D gene, V gene, J gene, CDR3 length, clone size, CDR3 protein, CDR3 DNA. The D gene is left open where the match is weak. Clone size, where shown, is once, few, many, or a class for clones that have expanded.

>-|TRBV4-3|TRBJ2-3|15|once
CASSYFGGSTDTQYF
TGCGCCAGCAGCTACTTTGGAGGGAGCACAGATACGCAGTATTTT
>-|TRBV19|TRBJ2-3|15|once
CASSIRGTKEDTQYF
TGTGCCAGTAGTATCCGCGGAACCAAAGAAGATACGCAGTATTTT
>TRBD1|TRBV2|TRBJ1-5|14|few
CASGRDRGNQPQHF
TGTGCCAGCGGACGGGACAGGGGTAATCAGCCCCAGCATTTT
>-|TRBV5-4|TRBJ2-3|13|-
CASTEFGTDTQYF
TGTGCCAGCACTGAATTCGGCACAGATACGCAGTATTTT
>-|TRBV7-9|TRBJ1-1|14|-
CASSLWDRDGEAFF
TGTGCCAGCAGCTTATGGGACCGGGACGGGGAAGCTTTCTTT
>-|TRBV7-2|TRBJ2-1|14|-
CASSFQRNSGEQFF
TGTGCCAGCAGCTTCCAACGAAATAGCGGAGAGCAGTTCTTC
>-|TRBV6-5|TRBJ2-3|16|-
CASSFDMAEGTDTQYF
TGTGCCAGCAGTTTTGATATGGCGGAAGGCACAGATACGCAGTATTTT
>TRBD1|TRBV28|TRBJ1-3|14|-
CASKGAGPENTIYF
TGTGCCAGCAAGGGGGCAGGCCCTGAAAACACCATATATTTT
>-|TRBV19|TRBJ1-2|14|-
CASISTGANYGYTF
TGTGCCAGTATCTCGACAGGAGCTAACTATGGCTACACCTTC
>-|TRBV7-2|TRBJ2-5|13|-
CASSSGPAETQYF
TGTGCCAGCAGCTCGGGACCCGCGGAGACCCAGTACTTC
>-|TRBV6-5|TRBJ1-3|13|-
CASRTGPGNTIYF
TGTGCCAGCAGAACAGGGCCTGGAAACACCATATATTTT
>TRBD1|TRBV10-3|TRBJ2-1|14|-
CAISADPRTGLMFF
TGTGCCATCAGCGCTGACCCCCGGACAGGCTTAATGTTCTTC
>-|TRBV7-2|TRBJ2-3|14|-
CASSPPRGRDTQYF
TGTGCCAGCAGCCCACCCCGGGGGCGAGATACGCAGTATTTT
>-|TRBV12-5|TRBJ2-4|20|-
CASGLVLNSGRGVGKNIQYF
TGTGCTAGTGGTTTGGTACTTAATAGCGGAAGGGGTGTCGGCAAAAACATTCAGTACTTC
>-|TRBV30|TRBJ1-6|14|-
CAWTQQEYNSPLHF
TGTGCCTGGACCCAACAGGAGTATAATTCACCCCTCCACTTT
>-|TRBV28|TRBJ2-6|16|-
CASSSTRGSGANVLTF
TGTGCCAGCAGTTCCACCCGGGGCTCTGGGGCCAACGTCCTGACTTTC
>-|TRBV11-2|TRBJ1-1|14|medium-sized
CASSFEGKNTEAFF
TGTGCCAGCAGCTTTGAGGGTAAGAACACTGAAGCTTTCTTT
>-|TRBV7-2|TRBJ1-4|14|-
CASSLSRGVEKLFF
TGTGCCAGCAGCTTATCCCGTGGTGTAGAAAAACTGTTTTTT
>TRBD1|TRBV11-3|TRBJ1-4|15|-
CASSQGQGFSEKLFF
TGTGCCAGCAGCCAAGGACAGGGGTTCAGTGAAAAACTGTTTTTT
>TRBD2|TRBV28|TRBJ2-1|16|-
CASRDTGTSGGAGQFF
TGTGCCAGCAGAGACACCGGGACTAGCGGGGGGGCAGGGCAGTTCTTC
>TRBD1|TRBV7-9|TRBJ1-4|16|few
CASSLARTGENEKLFF
TGTGCCAGCAGCTTAGCCAGGACAGGGGAGAATGAAAAACTGTTTTTT
>-|TRBV4-3|TRBJ1-2|17|-
CASSPSALGFGNYGYTF
TGCGCCAGCAGCCCTTCTGCCCTAGGATTCGGTAACTATGGCTACACCTTC
>-|TRBV7-7|TRBJ2-5|13|-
CASSPRLQETQYF
TGTGCTAGCAGCCCCAGGTTGCAAGAGACCCAGTACTTC
>TRBD1|TRBV7-6|TRBJ1-3|15|once
CASSAGQFSGNTIYF
TGTGCCAGCAGCGCGGGACAGTTCTCTGGAAACACCATATATTTT
>TRBD1|TRBV6-1|TRBJ2-7|15|-
CASSEADTGVWEQYF
TGTGCCAGCAGTGAAGCGGATACAGGGGTGTGGGAGCAGTACTTC
>-|TRBV15|TRBJ2-7|16|-
CATSTFRRGGGYEQYF
TGTGCCACCAGCACCTTCAGACGGGGAGGGGGCTACGAGCAGTACTTC
>-|TRBV19|TRBJ2-3|15|-
CASSTPVNRADTQYF
TGTGCCAGTAGTACCCCGGTCAATCGAGCAGATACGCAGTATTTT
>TRBD1|TRBV30|TRBJ1-2|11|once
CVTQGAKGYTF
TGTGTTACACAGGGGGCTAAAGGCTACACCTTC
>-|TRBV2|TRBJ2-2|17|-
CASSQGGGSGTTGELFF
TGTGCCAGCAGTCAGGGGGGGGGTAGCGGGACCACCGGGGAGCTGTTTTTT
>-|TRBV30|TRBJ1-2|15|medium-sized
CAWSRARDGHYGYTF
TGTGCCTGGAGTCGGGCGCGGGACGGTCACTATGGCTACACCTTC
>TRBD2|TRBV2|TRBJ2-2|14|-
CASTERGKSGELFF
TGTGCCAGCACGGAGCGGGGGAAGTCCGGGGAGCTGTTTTTT
>-|TRBV7-2|TRBJ2-4|15|-
CASSFRDSSGNIQYF
TGTGCCAGCAGCTTCCGGGACTCTTCGGGGAACATTCAGTACTTC
>TRBD1|TRBV6-6|TRBJ1-2|14|-
CASTNPDRVYGYTF
TGTGCCAGCACTAACCCGGACAGGGTTTATGGCTACACCTTC
>TRBD1|TRBV5-1|TRBJ2-2|16|-
CASSLKDRGRIGELFF
TGCGCCAGCAGCTTGAAGGACAGGGGGCGCATCGGGGAGCTGTTTTTT
>-|TRBV5-1|TRBJ1-2|12|few
CASSLGTDGYTF
TGCGCCAGCAGCTTGGGGACAGATGGCTACACCTTC
>-|TRBV28|TRBJ2-7|16|-
CASSPYPRTVLYEQYF
TGTGCCAGCAGCCCCTACCCCCGGACAGTACTCTACGAGCAGTACTTC
>TRBD1|TRBV20-1|TRBJ1-1|11|-
CSASGDSEAFF
TGCAGTGCTTCGGGGGACAGTGAAGCTTTCTTT
>-|TRBV6-1|TRBJ1-5|15|-
CASSAAGVRNQPQHF
TGTGCCAGCAGTGCAGCAGGGGTACGCAATCAGCCCCAGCATTTT
>TRBD1|TRBV5-1|TRBJ1-2|13|-
CASRARDRDGYTF
TGCGCCAGCAGGGCCCGGGACAGGGATGGCTACACCTTC
>-|TRBV21-1|TRBJ1-2|13|-
CASSQGNYYGYTF
TGTGCCAGCAGTCAAGGGAACTACTATGGCTACACCTTC
>TRBD1|TRBV4-2|TRBJ1-1|18|-
CASSQGEGPGQGGTEAFF
TGTGCCAGCAGCCAAGGGGAGGGGCCCGGACAGGGTGGGACTGAAGCTTTCTTT
>-|TRBV7-9|TRBJ1-5|13|-
CASSPDGYQPQHF
TGTGCCAGCAGCCCCGACGGATATCAGCCCCAGCATTTT
>TRBD2|TRBV9|TRBJ2-3|15|few
CASSPDPGLADTQYF
TGTGCCAGCAGCCCAGACCCGGGACTAGCAGATACGCAGTATTTT
>-|TRBV28|TRBJ2-7|12|-
CASSLTRDEQYF
TGTGCCAGCAGTTTAACGAGGGACGAGCAGTACTTC
>-|TRBV11-3|TRBJ1-2|14|-
CASSSTGTFYGYTF
TGTGCCAGCAGCTCCACCGGGACGTTCTATGGCTACACCTTC
>-|TRBV10-2|TRBJ1-2|14|-
CASRGYDQVDGYTF
TGCGCCAGCAGAGGCTACGACCAGGTGGACGGCTACACCTTC
>-|TRBV30|TRBJ2-7|14|-
CAWNQHPPAYEQYF
TGTGCCTGGAACCAACACCCACCAGCCTACGAGCAGTACTTC
>-|TRBV4-2|TRBJ1-1|15|few
CASSQGSVGDTEAFF
TGTGCCAGCAGCCAGGGTTCAGTAGGTGACACTGAAGCTTTCTTT
>-|TRBV7-9|TRBJ2-5|17|-
CASSAAGTAGRVETQYF
TGTGCCAGCAGCGCGGCCGGTACTGCCGGGCGAGTTGAGACCCAGTACTTC
>-|TRBV6-5|TRBJ1-3|15|few
CASSLGQLGGNTIYF
TGTGCCAGCAGTTTAGGACAGCTTGGAGGAAACACCATATATTTT